The 24 T cell receptor beta chains reported below all come from one sample, sequenced in a study of T cell repertoires in cytomegalovirus infection. One entry per CDR3 protein, called by TCRdb with MiXCR from the reads. The sample lists around 710,000 distinct CDR3 sequences, roughly 28% occurring once. These receptors lack a known antigen. The sequences come from cultured CD8+ T cells from PBMCs, collected from culture after CMV antigen stimulation. These receptor sequences come from a human donor in good health (CMV status not recorded). Some clones in this sample may be carry-over from other donors' samples.

This clonotype was observed at least ten times. The chain links TRBV12-3 or TRBV12-4 to TRBJ1-1, with D unresolved. This CDR3 has 15 amino acids. Trimming stripped 7 bases from V and 0 bases from J, with 15 bases between. Here the CDR3 DNA reads TGTGCCAGCACCCCGACAAAAACCATGAACACTGAAGCTTTCTTT. Amino acid sequence: CASTPTKTMNTEAFF.

The chain combines TRBV4-1 with TRBJ1-5; a possible D gene is TRBD1 (6 bases). V gave up 5 bases and J gave up 4 bases, with 15 bases separating them. This CDR3 has 15 residues. CDR1 is MGHRA and CDR2 is YSYEKL in the germline V gene. The CDR3 protein is CASSFYRDANQPQHF. The CDR3 DNA reads as TGCGCCAGCAGCTTCTACAGGGATGCAAATCAGCCCCAGCATTTT.

The rearrangement uses TRBV14 and TRBJ2-7; a weak D match, TRBD2 (5 bases). Germline CDR1 reads SGHDN; CDR2 reads FVKESK. V lost 0 bases and J lost 4, with 13 bases in between. This CDR3 is 15 amino acids long. CDR3 in DNA: TGTGCCAGCAGCCAAGATCTGACGGGGAGTTACGAGCAGTACTTC. Translated: CASSQDLTGSYEQYF.

This rearrangement joins TRBV27 to TRBJ1-2; 8 bases line up with TRBD1. V dropped 10 bases and J dropped 1; count of bases not matched to a gene: 11. CDR3 length: 15 residues. Germline lookup yields CDR1 MNHEY and CDR2 SMNVEV (reference sequence). CDR3 in amino acids: CAIVGLDRDNYGYTF. As DNA, the CDR3 is TGTGCCATAGTGGGGTTGGACAGGGATAACTATGGCTACACCTTC.

The sample holds a few counts of this clonotype. As DNA, the CDR3 is TGTGCCAGCAGCCATCACGGCTTAGCCTATGGCTACACCTTC. Translation: CASSHHGLAYGYTF. V usage is TRBV27 and J usage is TRBJ1-2; D call uncertain. CDR3 length: 14 residues. V dropped 6 bases and J dropped 4 bases, with 15 bases sitting between them. Germline V gene lookup returns CDR1 MNHEY and CDR2 SMNVEV (reference sequence).

This clonotype has only a few counts. The chain links TRBV28 to TRBJ2-2; no firm D call. Germline CDR1 and CDR2: MDHEN and SYDVKM. The length of the CDR3 is 13 residues. The V and J ends lost 6 bases and 5 bases respectively, with 10 bases between them. DNA of the CDR3: TGTGCCAGCAGGCGACCGGGTACCGGGGAGCTGTTTTTT. Protein sequence: CASRRPGTGELFF.

This clonotype was seen many times. The chain couples TRBV7-8 to TRBJ2-3, with unresolved D. CDR1 and CDR2 (germline): SGHVS, FQNEAQ. The ends were cut back, 3 bases at V and 5 bases at J, with 6 bases in the middle. The CDR3 totals 12 residues. CDR3 sequence (DNA): TGTGCCAGCAGCTTCAGGATAGATACGCAGTATTTT. Protein: CASSFRIDTQYF.

The table lists this clonotype with many counts. The rearrangement uses TRBV7-8 and TRBJ2-5; D uncertain. Germline loops: CDR1 SGHVS, CDR2 FQNEAQ. V gave up 2 bases and J gave up 5 bases, with 9 bases separating them. The CDR3 is 13 residues long. The CDR3 loop reads CASSLNWRETQYF. The CDR3, as DNA: TGTGCCAGCAGCTTAAACTGGCGGGAGACCCAGTACTTC.

The V gene is TRBV6-2 or TRBV6-3, the J gene TRBJ2-1; possible D gene TRBD1, 6 bases. V was pared by 2 bases and J by 5 bases, with 19 bases between. The CDR3 has 17 residues. Germline CDR1 and CDR2: MNHEY and SVGEGT. The CDR3 protein is CASSYASDGQSNNEQFF. Written as DNA, the CDR3 is TGTGCCAGCAGTTACGCCTCGGACGGACAGAGCAACAATGAGCAGTTCTTC.

The rearrangement uses TRBV6-1 and TRBJ1-5; D gene ambiguous. Germline CDR1 MNHNS, CDR2 SASEGT. This CDR3 region has 12 residues. V shed 2 bases and J shed 4 bases, with 3 bases lying between them. CDR3 residues: CASSELNQPQHF. The CDR3 DNA reads as TGTGCCAGCAGTGAACTAAATCAGCCCCAGCATTTT.

The gene calls are TRBV2 and TRBJ1-1, with TRBD1 as a possible D gene (5 bases). The CDR3 has 15 amino acids. V was clipped by 3 bases and J by 0 bases, with 11 bases between them. The germline V gene has CDR1 SNHLY and CDR2 FYNNEI. CDR3 bases: TGTGCCAGCAGTGAGGGCAGGGCCCTGAACACTGAAGCTTTCTTT. Its translation is CASSEGRALNTEAFF.

This rearrangement joins TRBV18 to TRBJ2-7; the D is unclear. Looked up from germline, CDR1 is KGHSH and CDR2 is LQKENI. The CDR3 runs 13 residues. Trimming took 3 bases from V and 0 from J, leaving 6 bases between them. The CDR3 region has the DNA TGTGCCAGCTCACCTCAGCCCTCCTACGAGCAGTACTTC. It specifies CASSPQPSYEQYF.

This clonotype was seen a few times. The CDR3 sequence: CASNPVPMGTEAFF. The CDR3 DNA sequence: TGTGCCAGCAACCCCGTACCCATGGGCACTGAAGCTTTCTTT. The gene calls are TRBV27 and TRBJ1-1; D not resolved. V was pared by 7 bases and J by 4 bases, with 16 bases between. The length of the CDR3 is 14 residues. Germline CDR1 is MNHEY and CDR2 is SMNVEV (reference sequence).

This clonotype has only a few counts. The chain is built from TRBV9 and TRBJ2-2; 7 nucleotides match TRBD1. CDR3 length equals 17 residues. CDR1 is SGDLS and CDR2 is YYNGEE in the germline V gene. After removal of 4 bases from V and 4 bases from J, the junction contained 13 bases not matched to a gene. CDR3 nucleotides: TGTGCCAGCAGCACCCACAGGGGCGAAGCCGCCACCGGGGAGCTGTTTTTT. It encodes CASSTHRGEAATGELFF. The variable domain in full, with the rest retrieved from reference TRBV9 and TRBJ2-2, is DSGVTQTPKHLITATGQRVTLRCSPRSGDLSVYWYQQSLDQGLQFLIQYYNGEERAKGNILERFSAQQFPDLHSELNLSSLELGDSALYFCASSTHRGEAATGELFFGEGSRLTVL.

This clonotype was seen only a few times. The chain couples TRBV7-6 to TRBJ2-1; D is perhaps TRBD2 (6 bases). This CDR3 is 16 amino acids long. The germline V gene has CDR1 SGHVS and CDR2 FNYEAQ. Trimming stripped 7 bases from V and 7 bases from J, with 23 bases between. The CDR3 DNA sequence: TGTGCCAGCATACCCGCCCGGGACCCCGGGGGAAATGAGCAGTTCTTC. Translated, it gives CASIPARDPGGNEQFF.

The chain has TRBV7-6 and TRBJ1-5; tentative D call: TRBD1 (5 bases). The V gene's germline CDR1 is SGHVS and CDR2 FNYEAQ. Trimming took 3 bases from V and 3 from J, leaving 9 bases between them. The length of the CDR3 is 14 residues. CDR3 residues: CASSLRQNNQPQHF. The CDR3 nucleotides read TGTGCCAGCAGCTTGCGACAGAACAATCAGCCCCAGCATTTT. The whole variable domain, remainder taken from reference TRBV7-6 and TRBJ1-5, is GAGVSQSPRYKVTKRGQDVALRCDPISGHVSLYWYRQALGQGPEFLTYFNYEAQQDKSGLPNDRFSAERPEGSISTLTIQRTEQRDSAMYRCASSLRQNNQPQHFGDGTRLSIL.

This clonotype was counted between two and nine times. V gene TRBV29-1 combines with J gene TRBJ1-5; TRBD1 might be the D (5 bases). Looked up from germline, CDR1 is SQVTM and CDR2 is ANQGSEA. V dropped 6 bases and J dropped 0 bases, with 18 bases sitting between them. The CDR3 is 16 residues long. The CDR3 sequence: CSVLTVPTDSNQPQHF. The CDR3, as DNA: TGCAGCGTCCTAACCGTTCCGACAGATAGCAATCAGCCCCAGCATTTT.

This clonotype was observed a handful of times. The V call is TRBV5-6, the J call TRBJ1-1; no reliable D call. This CDR3 contains 13 residues. CDR1 SGHDT and CDR2 YYEEEE come from the germline V gene. V was shortened by 5 bases and J by 4 bases, with 12 bases between the two germline ends. The CDR3 region has the DNA TGTGCCAGCAGAGTACTAGGGAGCACTGAAGCTTTCTTT. This codes for CASRVLGSTEAFF. The full variable domain, completed using reference TRBV5-6 and TRBJ1-1, is DAGVTQSPTHLIKTRGQQVTLRCSPKSGHDTVSWYQQALGQGPQFIFQYYEEEERQRGNFPDRFSGHQFPNYSSELNVNALLLGDSALYLCASRVLGSTEAFFGQGTRLTVV.

The gene calls are TRBV5-6 and TRBJ1-1; 8 nucleotides agree with TRBD1. This CDR3 is 16 amino acids long. The V gene end was trimmed by 4 bases and the J gene end by 5 bases; junction bases not matched to a gene: 13. From germline, CDR1 is SGHDT and CDR2 YYEEEE. The CDR3 coding sequence is TGTGCCAGCAGCCCGCTAAGAGGACAGGGCTGGACTGAAGCTTTCTTT. Translated, it gives CASSPLRGQGWTEAFF.

This clonotype was recorded many times. This chain connects TRBV6-6 to TRBJ1-5, with D perhaps TRBD1 (5 bases). V lost 4 bases and J lost 0, with 13 bases in between. CDR3 length: 16 residues. Germline values: CDR1 MNHNY, CDR2 SVGAGI (reference sequence). The CDR3 here is CASSSGTEYSNQPQHF. DNA for the CDR3: TGTGCCAGCAGTTCCGGGACCGAGTATAGCAATCAGCCCCAGCATTTT.

This clonotype appeared many times. This may stem from a read error, because a much larger clone lies one nucleotide away. The chain couples TRBV7-9 to TRBJ1-2, with D perhaps TRBD1 (5 bases). Trimming cost V 3 bases and J 6 bases, with 8 bases left between them. The CDR3 length is 12 residues. Per the germline V gene, CDR1 is SEHNR and CDR2 is FQNEAQ (reference sequence). The CDR3 nucleotides read TGTGCCAGCAGCTTGGGACGGGATGGCTACACCTTC. Protein: CASSLGRDGYTF.

Written as DNA, the CDR3 is TGTGCCAGCAGCCCCGGACAGGGGGAAGTTAAAGGCTACACCTTC. Its protein is CASSPGQGEVKGYTF. The chain couples TRBV7-9 to TRBJ1-2; 10 bases are a match to TRBD1. The CDR3 has 15 residues. CDR1 SEHNR and CDR2 FQNEAQ come from the germline V gene (reference sequence). Trimming removed 5 bases from V and 8 bases from J; junction bases left unmatched: 11.

The rearrangement uses TRBV13 and TRBJ2-5, with D unclear. The germline V gene encodes CDR1 PRHDT and CDR2 FYEKMQ (reference sequence). The V and J ends lost 3 bases and 6 bases respectively, with 17 bases between them. There are 15 residues in the CDR3. The CDR3 bases are TGTGCCAGCAGCTTCCTGTACCTGGACCATAAGACCCAGTACTTC. Translated, it gives CASSFLYLDHKTQYF.

This sequence joins TRBV14 and TRBJ1-4, with 8 bases matching TRBD1. Germline V CDR1 and CDR2: SGHDN, FVKESK. V lost 0 bases and J lost 8; bases outside the gene matches: 8. The CDR3 is made up of 16 amino acids. The CDR3 region is CASSQDLQGAREKLFF. The CDR3 nucleotides read TGTGCCAGCAGCCAAGATCTTCAGGGGGCGAGAGAAAAACTGTTTTTT.